These 22 T cell receptor beta chains originate from one sample sequenced in a study of cytomegalovirus exposure and HLA in healthy donors. The PCR made use of 60 Vbeta and 13 Jbeta primers. Assay: immunoSEQ multiplex PCR; the TCRdb copy retains only in-frame clones and omits some. This table has more than 140,000 clones, approximately 80% appearing once. The sequenced sample was PBMCs. The receptor source for this set is a man between 25 and 39 years old in good health and CMV-seropositive.

The chain employs TRBV7-9 and TRBJ2-5; 7 bases line up with TRBD2. The closer fit of TRBJ2-7 to the DNA end suggests the J call may be wrong. Germline V gene data show CDR1 as SEHNR and CDR2 as FQNEAQ (reference sequence). The CDR3 has 15 amino acids. The CDR3 coding sequence is TGTGCCAGCAGCCCCACCGAGAGCTGGGGGGGCGAGCAGTACTTC. This encodes CASSPTESWGGEQYF.

This chain links TRBV28 with TRBJ1-1; 9 nucleotides match TRBD1. CDR3 length: 17 amino acids. Per the germline V gene, CDR1 is MDHEN and CDR2 is SYDVKM. V lost 6 bases and J lost 0; bases outside the gene matches: 11. In DNA form, the CDR3 reads TGTGCCAGCAGGTCCATAACAGGGGGCGCGGTGAACACTGAAGCTTTCTTT. Its translation is CASRSITGGAVNTEAFF.

DNA of the CDR3: TGCGCCAGCAGACAAATATACCCCCACAGGGTCTCCCCGCATAGAGCTGAAGCTTTCTTT. Protein product: CASRQIYPHRVSPHRAEAFF. The chain has TRBV4-1 and TRBJ1-1; D is perhaps TRBD1 (6 bases). The V end lost 6 bases, the J end lost 6 bases, and 35 bases lay between the germline ends. The CDR3 covers 20 residues. Per germline, CDR1 MGHRA and CDR2 YSYEKL.

A few counts support this clone. This chain links TRBV5-5 with TRBJ2-2; a weak D match, TRBD2 (6 bases). This CDR3 contains 17 residues. The germline V gene encodes CDR1 SGHKS and CDR2 YYEKEE (reference sequence). V lost 7 bases, J lost 3 bases, and 22 bases lay in between. CDR3 coding DNA: TGTGCCAGCTTCCCCGATGCCGGGAGAGTTGACACCGGGGAGCTGTTTTTT. It codes for CASFPDAGRVDTGELFF.

CDR3 loop: CASSLTPTVLYEQYF. CDR3 DNA: TGTGCCAGCAGTTTAACCCCGACAGTTCTCTACGAGCAGTACTTC. The chain recombines TRBV27 with TRBJ2-7; D possibly corresponds to TRBD1 (5 bases). This CDR3 is 15 amino acids long. Per germline, CDR1 MNHEY and CDR2 SMNVEV (reference sequence). The V end lost 2 bases, the J end lost 3 bases, and 14 bases lay between the germline ends.

The chain links TRBV4-2 to TRBJ2-7; D is undetermined. The CDR3 consists of 13 residues. Germline CDR1 LGHNA, CDR2 YNFKEQ. The germline V and J ends were trimmed by 0 bases and 3 bases, with 6 bases remaining between them. The CDR3 sequence: CASSQDDNYEQYF. CDR3 DNA sequence: TGTGCCAGCAGCCAAGATGACAACTACGAGCAGTACTTC.

The CDR3 DNA is TGTGCCAGCAGCGGATTGATGGGGGCGGGCGAGACCCAGTACTTC. Its translation is CASSGLMGAGETQYF. The chain combines TRBV11-2 with TRBJ2-5, with a weak D call TRBD1 (6 bases). Germline loops: CDR1 SGHAT, CDR2 FQNNGV. Between the trimmed V and J ends, which lost 5 bases and 5 bases, there was a span of 18 bases. This CDR3 has 15 residues.

V and J are TRBV5-1 and TRBJ2-7; perhaps TRBD1 as D (5 bases). The CDR3 contains 15 residues. Germline V gives CDR1 SGHRS, CDR2 YFSETQ. V lost 0 bases and J lost 2, with 12 bases in between. For the CDR3, the DNA is TGCGCCAGCAGCTTGGAAGCAGGGCAAGCCTACGAGCAGTACTTC. It yields the protein CASSLEAGQAYEQYF.

The rearrangement uses TRBV2 and TRBJ2-7; D gene unclear. CDR3 length: 14 amino acids. Germline values: CDR1 SNHLY, CDR2 FYNNEI. The V gene lost 1 base and the J gene lost 2 bases, with 9 bases spanning the gap. CDR3 protein: CASSEVRLTYEQYF. CDR3 nucleotide sequence: TGTGCCAGCAGTGAAGTTCGTTTAACCTACGAGCAGTACTTC. The variable domain in full, with the rest retrieved from reference TRBV2 and TRBJ2-7, is EPEVTQTPSHQVTQMGQEVILRCVPISNHLYFYWYRQILGQKVEFLVSFYNNEISEKSEIFDDQFSVERPDGSNFTLKIRSTKLEDSAMYFCASSEVRLTYEQYFGPGTRLTVT.

The chain uses TRBV6-5 and TRBJ2-1; D remains unclear. The CDR3 contains 15 residues. Germline CDR1 is MNHEY and CDR2 is SVGAGI. V was pared by 0 bases and J by 8 bases, with 14 bases between. CDR3 sequence reads: CASSYSRPGSYEQFF. The CDR3 DNA sequence: TGTGCCAGCAGTTACTCGAGGCCCGGGTCTTATGAGCAGTTCTTC.

The V call is TRBV7-2, the J call TRBJ1-4, with 9 bases aligning to TRBD1. V lost 1 base and J lost 7; bases outside the gene matches: 4. Germline loops: CDR1 SGHTA, CDR2 FQGNSA. The CDR3 has 15 amino acids. The CDR3 sequence: CASSLVDRGGEKLFF. In DNA, the CDR3 is TGTGCCAGCAGCTTAGTGGACAGGGGTGGTGAAAAACTGTTTTTT.

V is TRBV7-6 and J is TRBJ1-1, with a possible D match to TRBD1 (5 bases). This CDR3 is built from 14 residues. Germline CDR1 is SGHVS and CDR2 is FNYEAQ. V lost 5 bases to trimming and J lost 4 bases, with 14 bases between them. The CDR3 loop is CASSIAGKGTEAFF. The DNA for the CDR3 is TGTGCCAGCAGCATCGCAGGGAAGGGCACTGAAGCTTTCTTT.

The CDR3, as DNA: TGCAGCGTTGTTCGTGAGACAGATACGCAGTATTTT. Its protein product is CSVVRETDTQYF. The chain employs TRBV29-1 and TRBJ2-3; D call uncertain. There are 12 residues in the CDR3. Trimming removed 4 bases at V and 3 bases at J, with 8 bases between. CDR1 SQVTM and CDR2 ANQGSEA come from the germline V gene.

J is TRBJ1-1 and V is TRBV7-2; D call uncertain. Germline loops: CDR1 SGHTA, CDR2 FQGNSA. Trimming removed 3 bases at V and 11 bases at J, with 22 bases between. CDR3 length: 15 amino acids. Written as DNA, the CDR3 is TGTGCCAGCAGCTTTACGGCGGGAAGCAGGAGCGAGGCTTTCTTT. Amino acids: CASSFTAGSRSEAFF. The full variable domain, its missing parts supplied by reference TRBV7-2 and TRBJ1-1, is GAGVSQSPSNKVTEKGKDVELRCDPISGHTALYWYRQSLGQGLEFLIYFQGNSAPDKSGLPSDRFSAERTGGSVSTLTIQRTQQEDSAVYLCASSFTAGSRSEAFFGQGTRLTVV.

The chain combines TRBV19 with TRBJ2-2; D call uncertain. The germline CDR1 and CDR2 sequences are LNHDA and SQIVND (reference sequence). This CDR3 contains 14 residues. The V and J ends lost 1 base and 4 bases respectively, with 7 bases between them. The chain's CDR3 is CASSIATITGELFF. In DNA, the CDR3 is TGTGCCAGTAGTATAGCCACTATCACCGGGGAGCTGTTTTTT.

The rearrangement joins TRBV4-1 to TRBJ1-1, with D uncertain. This CDR3 region has 13 residues. Looked up from germline, CDR1 is MGHRA and CDR2 is YSYEKL. With 5 bases removed from V and 8 bases from J, the gap between germline ends came to 15 bases. The CDR3 nucleotides read TGCGCCAGCAGCTACGGACGGGAGAGGGAAGCTTTCTTT. Amino acids: CASSYGREREAFF.

V and J are TRBV6-5 and TRBJ1-5, with 8 bases aligning to TRBD1. The V gene's germline CDR1 is MNHEY and CDR2 SVGAGI. The V gene end was trimmed by 0 bases and the J gene end by 7 bases; junction bases not matched to a gene: 5. CDR3 length: 15 amino acids. Written as DNA, the CDR3 is TGTGCCAGCAGTTACTCGACAGGGGCTAGCCAGCCCCAGCATTTT. Protein sequence: CASSYSTGASQPQHF.

The gene calls are TRBV5-1 and TRBJ1-1; 8 bases are a match to TRBD1. The CDR3 is 13 residues long. The junction had 8 bases not matched to a gene; V was cut back by 5 bases and J by 8 bases. Per the germline V gene, CDR1 is SGHRS and CDR2 is YFSETQ. CDR3 in amino acids: CASRSTGQGEAFF. In nucleotides, the CDR3 is TGCGCCAGCAGGTCCACCGGACAGGGAGAAGCTTTCTTT.

V and J are TRBV19 and TRBJ1-5; D might be TRBD1 (5 bases). Germline V lookup: CDR1 LNHDA, CDR2 SQIVND (reference sequence). Deletions cut 7 bases from V and 5 bases from J, with 21 bases between. The CDR3 totals 16 residues. This CDR3 is CASTPGQGLYDQPQHF. Written as DNA, the CDR3 is TGTGCCAGTACCCCCGGCCAGGGTCTTTATGATCAGCCCCAGCATTTT.

The chain is built from TRBV4-1 and TRBJ2-5; unclear D gene. This CDR3 spans 14 amino acids. The germline gives CDR1 MGHRA, CDR2 YSYEKL. The germline V and J ends were trimmed by 2 bases and 5 bases, with 12 bases remaining between them. Written as DNA, the CDR3 is TGCGCCAGCAGCCAACTCGACATTGGGGAGACCCAGTACTTC. Residues: CASSQLDIGETQYF.

The V gene is TRBV28, the J gene TRBJ1-6; 8 nucleotides line up with TRBD1. CDR1 is MDHEN, CDR2 SYDVKM, per germline. The CDR3 length is 16 residues. Trimming removed 6 bases from V and 0 bases from J; junction bases left unmatched: 4. This chain's CDR3 is CASRTGGSSYNSPLHF. In nucleotides, the CDR3 is TGTGCCAGCAGAACAGGGGGGTCCTCCTATAATTCACCCCTCCACTTT.

The chain is built from TRBV7-9 and TRBJ1-5; the D is unclear. Germline CDR1 is SEHNR and CDR2 is FQNEAQ (reference sequence). Trimming left V 1 base short and J 4 bases short, with 11 bases between. CDR3 length: 15 amino acids. Here the CDR3 reads CASSLGDTRNQPQHF. Written as DNA, the CDR3 is TGTGCCAGCAGCTTAGGGGATACTAGGAATCAGCCCCAGCATTTT. The whole variable domain, remainder taken from reference TRBV7-9 and TRBJ1-5, is DTGVSQNPRHKITKRGQNVTFRCDPISEHNRLYWYRQTLGQGPEFLTYFQNEAQLEKSRLLSDRFSAERPKGSFSTLEIQRTEQGDSAMYLCASSLGDTRNQPQHFGDGTRLSIL.